This T cell receptor (beta chain) was sequenced for a study of cytomegalovirus exposure and HLA in healthy donors. The CDR3 contains 14 residues. V gave up 0 bases and J gave up 3 bases, with 9 bases separating them. CDR1 and CDR2 from the germline V gene are SGDLS and YYNGEE. Worth noting for this clone: Its target is unknown.

Whole-study results and caveats: Listed as cytomegalovirus-associated were about 160 TCR beta chains. In vitro data verified a few CMV-associated chains as specific for CMV antigens.

TCRdb keeps only in-frame clones here, not all; method: immunoSEQ multiplex PCR. The sample has about 330,000 clones, about 85% seen once. The gene calls are TRBV9 and TRBJ1-1, with D possibly TRBD1 on 6 matching bases. The clonotype comes from a woman in her twenties or thirties in good health and CMV-seropositive. The sample taken for sequencing was PBMCs. CDR3 coding DNA: TGTGCCAGCAGCGTAGAGGACAGCTACACTGAAGCTTTCTTT. It is translated as CASSVEDSYTEAFF.